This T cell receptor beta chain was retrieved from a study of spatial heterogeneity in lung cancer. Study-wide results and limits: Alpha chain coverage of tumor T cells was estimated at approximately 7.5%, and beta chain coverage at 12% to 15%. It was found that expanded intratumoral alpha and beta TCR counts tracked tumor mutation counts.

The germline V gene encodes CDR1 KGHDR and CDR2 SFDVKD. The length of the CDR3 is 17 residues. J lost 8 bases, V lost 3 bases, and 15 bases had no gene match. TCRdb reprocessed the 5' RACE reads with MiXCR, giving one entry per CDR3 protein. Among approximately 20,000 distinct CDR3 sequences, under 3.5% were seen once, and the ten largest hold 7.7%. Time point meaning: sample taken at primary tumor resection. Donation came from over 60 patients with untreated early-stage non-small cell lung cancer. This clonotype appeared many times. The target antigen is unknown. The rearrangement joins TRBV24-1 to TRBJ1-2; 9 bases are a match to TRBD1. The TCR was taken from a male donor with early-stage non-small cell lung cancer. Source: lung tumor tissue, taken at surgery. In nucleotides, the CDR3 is TGTGCCACCAGTGATACGGGGGCGACAGGGGGAGTACGGGGCTACACCTTC. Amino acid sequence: CATSDTGATGGVRGYTF.